The 20 T cell receptor beta chains presented below share a single source sample, sequenced in a study of blood T cells in healthy people across ages. Through a sample-barcoded 5' primer and a J-beta primer mix, a second PCR was run for 7 to 11 cycles. TCRdb re-called the 5' RACE reads with MiXCR, one entry per CDR3 protein. This sample has 750,000 to 950,000 distinct CDR3 sequences, with 25% to 35% found just once. This same sample was also taken into another study, of T cells of mothers and their children.

The sequencing sample was made of blood. Receptors were obtained from a woman between 40 and 50 years old in good health.

This clonotype was detected only a few times. This chain uses TRBV6-5 with TRBJ1-2; D might be TRBD1 (5 bases). Germline V gene lookup returns CDR1 MNHEY and CDR2 SVGAGI. V was clipped by 0 bases and J by 4 bases, with 15 bases between them. The CDR3 runs to 16 residues. CDR3 in amino acids: CASSYSGQGVGYGYTF. CDR3 nucleotide sequence: TGTGCCAGCAGTTACTCGGGGCAGGGCGTAGGCTATGGCTACACCTTC.

This clonotype has more than one count but fewer than ten. A read error may produce the germline difference seen at one junction end. This chain uses TRBV5-1 with TRBJ2-3, with 7 bases aligning to TRBD2. The CDR3 runs to 17 residues. Germline lookup yields CDR1 SGHRS and CDR2 YFSETQ. The CDR3 region has the DNA TGCGCCAGCAGCTTGGACGTCGCGGGGGTGGGCACAGATATGCAGTATTTT. It is translated as CASSLDVAGVGTDMQYF. Full variable domain (remainder filled in from reference TRBV5-1 and TRBJ2-3): KAGVTQTPRYLIKTRGQQVTLSCSPISGHRSVSWYQQTPGQGLQFLFEYFSETQRNKGNFPGRFSGRQFSNSRSEMNVSTLELGDSALYLCASSLDVAGVGTDMQYFGPGTRLTVL.

The rearrangement uses TRBV2 and TRBJ1-1, with a possible D match to TRBD1 (6 bases). The CDR3 extends over 12 amino acids. Germline CDR1 SNHLY, CDR2 FYNNEI. V was pared by 7 bases and J by 11 bases, with 17 bases between. CDR3 in amino acids: CASKNGGPAAFF. Here the CDR3 DNA reads TGTGCCAGCAAAAACGGGGGGCCGGCGGCTTTCTTT.

V gene TRBV4-2 combines with J gene TRBJ2-1; 9 bases align to TRBD1. There are 14 residues in the CDR3. Germline CDR1 LGHNA, CDR2 YNFKEQ. Unmatched junction bases numbered 6, after V lost 6 bases and J lost 6 bases. In DNA, the CDR3 is TGTGCCAGCAGTGCCCGGACAGGGGTCAATGAGCAGTTCTTC. Translating gives CASSARTGVNEQFF.

This clonotype has only a few counts. The chain couples TRBV15 to TRBJ1-2, with D maybe TRBD1 (5 bases). Per the germline V gene, CDR1 is LNHNV and CDR2 is YYDKDF (reference sequence). The CDR3 is 13 residues long. The V end was cut by 4 bases, the J end by 4 bases, with 10 bases between. CDR3 region: CATSKTGLYGYTF. CDR3 nucleotide sequence: TGTGCCACCAGCAAAACGGGGCTCTATGGCTACACCTTC. The variable domain in full, completed from reference TRBV15 and TRBJ1-2, reads DAMVIQNPRYQVTQFGKPVTLSCSQTLNHNVMYWYQQKSSQAPKLLFHYYDKDFNNEADTPDNFQSRRPNTSFCFLDIRSPGLGDTAMYLCATSKTGLYGYTFGSGTRLTVV.

Comment on this clonotype: It may be a read error: a sequence one base away is much more abundant. V is TRBV5-1 and J is TRBJ1-1; TRBD1 matches at 8 bases. CDR3 length: 14 amino acids. Per the germline V gene, CDR1 is SGHRS and CDR2 is YFSETQ. The trim removed 4 bases at V and 5 bases at J, leaving 7 bases unmatched. The CDR3 DNA sequence: TGCGCCAGCAGCCGGAACAGGGGGTGGACTGAAGCTTTCTTT. It translates to CASSRNRGWTEAFF.

Ten or more counts support this clonotype. The chain has TRBV7-9 and TRBJ2-7; D gene ambiguous. Germline assignment: CDR1 SEHNR and CDR2 FQNEAQ (reference sequence). The CDR3 runs 14 residues. V was clipped by 1 base and J by 6 bases, with 13 bases between them. The CDR3 nucleotides are TGTGCCAGCAGCTTAGAGGCTTTGGGCTCCGAGCAGTACTTC. Protein product: CASSLEALGSEQYF.

V gene TRBV5-1 combines with J gene TRBJ2-3; D is ambiguous. V lost 1 base to trimming and J lost 0 bases, with 6 bases between them. Germline values: CDR1 SGHRS, CDR2 YFSETQ. The CDR3 is 14 amino acids. Here the CDR3 reads CASSLQQSTDTQYF. The DNA of the CDR3 is TGCGCCAGCAGCTTGCAACAGAGCACAGATACGCAGTATTTT.

In its sample, this clonotype was seen many times. This rearrangement joins TRBV28 to TRBJ2-7; D may be TRBD1 (6 bases). Germline CDR1 reads MDHEN; CDR2 reads SYDVKM. The V gene lost 9 bases and the J gene lost 0 bases, with 12 bases spanning the gap. The CDR3 spans 13 residues. CDR3 sequence: CASTGLSSYEQYF. The CDR3 bases are TGTGCCAGTACAGGGCTAAGCTCCTACGAGCAGTACTTC.

This clonotype occurred many times. The chain employs TRBV12-3 or TRBV12-4 and TRBJ1-2; D remains ambiguous. V lost 3 bases, J lost 4 bases, and 15 bases lay in between. This CDR3 contains 15 residues. In nucleotides, the CDR3 is TGTGCCAGCAGTTTGTTTCAGACCCTATCCTATGGCTACACCTTC. This sequence encodes CASSLFQTLSYGYTF.

In this sample, this clonotype turned up many times. The chain is built from TRBV27 and TRBJ2-7; 8 nucleotides align to TRBD1. Germline V gene sequence: CDR1 MNHEY, CDR2 SMNVEV (reference sequence). The CDR3 loop spans 14 amino acids. V shed 4 bases and J 4 bases; nucleotides not matched to a gene: 6. CDR3 region: CASSSGQGWYEQYF. The CDR3 bases are TGTGCCAGCAGTTCCGGACAGGGTTGGTACGAGCAGTACTTC.

The rearrangement uses TRBV28 and TRBJ2-5, with 7 nucleotides matching TRBD1. CDR3 length: 16 residues. Per the germline V gene, CDR1 is MDHEN and CDR2 is SYDVKM. Trimming at V came to 2 bases and at J to 3 bases, leaving 9 bases not matched to a gene. CDR3 in DNA: TGTGCCAGCAGTTTACGCCGGCCAGGGGGAGAAGAGACCCAGTACTTC. The encoded protein is CASSLRRPGGEETQYF.

The sample holds many counts of this clonotype. This chain links TRBV14 with TRBJ2-1; TRBD1 matches at 10 bases. The CDR3 runs 16 residues. Germline assignment: CDR1 SGHDN and CDR2 FVKESK. Trimming took 0 bases from V and 8 from J; bases not matched to a gene: 7. CDR3 region: CASSQEGTGVLDEQFF. In DNA form, the CDR3 reads TGTGCCAGCAGCCAAGAGGGGACAGGGGTATTGGATGAGCAGTTCTTC.

This clonotype has only a few counts. The chain links TRBV12-3 or TRBV12-4 to TRBJ1-5, with a possible D match to TRBD1 (6 bases). V shed 1 base and J shed 7 bases, with 14 bases lying between them. This CDR3 is 15 amino acids long. CDR3 amino acids: CASSLGPQGSQPQHF. The CDR3 region has the DNA TGTGCCAGCAGTTTAGGGCCCCAGGGGAGCCAGCCCCAGCATTTT.

This clonotype has at least ten counts. V is TRBV5-1 and J is TRBJ2-5, with D perhaps TRBD1 or TRBD2 (6 bases each). CDR1 and CDR2 (germline): SGHRS, YFSETQ. V lost 0 bases and J 4 bases, leaving 10 bases between the germline ends. This CDR3 has 14 residues. Here the CDR3 DNA reads TGCGCCAGCAGCTTGGCCAAGGGGGGAGAGACCCAGTACTTC. It codes for CASSLAKGGETQYF.

This clonotype was detected ten times or more. The chain joins TRBV28 to TRBJ2-7; D is unresolved. The V gene's germline CDR1 is MDHEN and CDR2 SYDVKM. The CDR3 totals 12 residues. With 2 bases removed from V and 6 bases from J, the gap between germline ends came to 8 bases. DNA for the CDR3: TGTGCCAGCAGTTTACAGCCTCTCGAGCAGTACTTC. Translation: CASSLQPLEQYF.

This clonotype was recorded only once. The rearrangement uses TRBV2 and TRBJ1-4; 9 bases are a match to TRBD1. Germline CDR1 SNHLY, CDR2 FYNNEI. J gave up 12 bases and V 6 bases, and 11 bases lay outside the gene matches. CDR3 length: 14 amino acids. The CDR3 DNA is TGTGCCAGCAGCACCGGGACAGGGCCTCTGGAACTGTTTTTT. This translates into CASSTGTGPLELFF.

The chain combines TRBV4-2 with TRBJ2-2, with D tentatively TRBD2 (5 bases). The CDR3 runs to 17 residues. CDR1 is LGHNA, CDR2 YNFKEQ, per germline. The V end was cut by 4 bases, the J end by 3 bases, with 18 bases between. CDR3 loop: CASSPRELGQYTGELFF. DNA for the CDR3: TGTGCCAGCAGCCCAAGGGAGCTGGGTCAATACACCGGGGAGCTGTTTTTT.

This chain uses TRBV28 with TRBJ1-5; a weak D match, TRBD1 (5 bases). Deletions cut 8 bases from V and 1 base from J, with 12 bases between. CDR3 length equals 14 residues. Germline V gene lookup returns CDR1 MDHEN and CDR2 SYDVKM. CDR3 loop: CASASGGSNQPQHF. CDR3 DNA: TGTGCCAGCGCGAGCGGGGGGAGCAATCAGCCCCAGCATTTT.

This clonotype was recorded at least ten times. The V call is TRBV9, the J call TRBJ2-5, with 10 bases lining up with TRBD2. The CDR3 has 17 residues. CDR1 is SGDLS and CDR2 is YYNGEE in the germline V gene. The J segment lost 0 bases and the V segment lost 3 bases, leaving 8 bases of the junction unmatched. The CDR3 protein is CASSDRTSGSYQETQYF. CDR3 sequence (DNA): TGTGCCAGCAGCGACCGGACTAGCGGATCGTACCAAGAGACCCAGTACTTC. Combining the CDR3 with reference TRBV9 and TRBJ2-5 gives the whole variable domain DSGVTQTPKHLITATGQRVTLRCSPRSGDLSVYWYQQSLDQGLQFLIQYYNGEERAKGNILERFSAQQFPDLHSELNLSSLELGDSALYFCASSDRTSGSYQETQYFGPGTRLLVL.